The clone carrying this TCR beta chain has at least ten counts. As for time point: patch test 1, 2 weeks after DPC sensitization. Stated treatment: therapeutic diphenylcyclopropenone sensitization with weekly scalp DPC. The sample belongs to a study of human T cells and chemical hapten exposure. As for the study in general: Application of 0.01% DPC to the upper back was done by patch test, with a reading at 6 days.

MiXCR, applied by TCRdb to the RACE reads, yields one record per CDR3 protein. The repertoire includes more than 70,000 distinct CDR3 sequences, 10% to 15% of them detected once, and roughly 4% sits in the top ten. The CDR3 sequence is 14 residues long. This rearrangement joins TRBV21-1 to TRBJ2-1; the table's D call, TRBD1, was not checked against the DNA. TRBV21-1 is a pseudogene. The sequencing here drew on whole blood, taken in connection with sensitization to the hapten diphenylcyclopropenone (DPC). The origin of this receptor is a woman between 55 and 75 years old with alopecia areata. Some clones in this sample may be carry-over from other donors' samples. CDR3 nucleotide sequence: TGTGCCAGCACACGACAGGGGGAGGCCAATGAGCAGTTCTTC. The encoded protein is CASTRQGEANEQFF.